This T cell receptor beta chain originates from a study of blood T cell repertoires in COVID-19 (dated by TCRdb to the early 2020s). About the full investigation: The collaborator samples originated in the United States, Italy and Spain and spanned the acute and convalescent phases of COVID-19. The prospective study material was composed of cDNA or gDNA derived from T cells, B-cell-depleted T cells, or PBMCs. Deeply sampled blood TCRbeta repertoires from subjects exposed to, actively infected with, or recovered from COVID-19 were included in the dataset. The repertoires were released in a freely available public database intended as a resource for research on the immune response to SARS-CoV-2. The samples were drawn from two sources: the first 160 participants of the ongoing ImmuneRACE study, and 1,254 subjects contributed by 6 global collaborators. A de-identified subject ID, COVID-19 status, age in years and sex were almost always included in the sample metadata. HLA class I and class II types, where available, came from metadata supplied by the sample provider rather than from assay-based typing.

Whole blood was collected in K2EDTA tubes by collaborating institutions according to the institutions' own protocols. For TCRbeta analysis, collaborator samples were shipped as frozen whole blood, as isolated PBMCs, or as DNA extracted from either sample type. Overall study results and their limits: The quantity of clinical and demographic metadata differed by source and by participant and was supplied without curation.

Remarks on this clone: Its binding antigen is unknown. Within one base of it there is no much larger clone, and no base qualities were kept.

There are 15 amino acids in the CDR3, from cysteine to phenylalanine inclusive. Only the CDR3 portion is preserved as DNA: 45 bases, with reading frame beginning at the first base. V is cut by 3 bases and J by 4 bases, and the space between the germline ends is 13 bases. Per the germline V gene, SGHAT is the CDR1 and FQNNGV is the CDR2. TCRbeta CDR3 regions were amplified from genomic DNA by means of the immunoSEQ Assay, a bias-controlled multiplex PCR. The paper's processing steps were these. Nucleated cell counts per sample were estimated from amplification of reference gene primers within the assay. To quantify the absolute abundance of each unique TCRbeta CDR3 rearrangement, sequence reads were collapsed and filtered. For each sample, productive Simpson clonality was calculated by taking the square root of Simpson's diversity index across productive rearrangements. TCRdb obtained this table from immuneACCESS and retained in-frame rearrangements with V and J assigned. These tables miss some clones; where compared with another copy, unresolved V genes account for less than half of the shortfall, and the remainder is unexplained. V, J and clone size are taken as reported in that table, and D and trimming were inferred from the DNA itself. In all, the sample holds under 200,000 clones, and about 85% of those were seen once. Approximately 0.99% of the sample lies in the top ten.

Sequencing was performed on peripheral blood. This TCR came from a man aged 35 to 55 with acute or convalescent COVID-19. Recombination connected TRBV11-2 to TRBJ1-3; the D gene is possibly TRBD1, with 5 bases matching. The nucleotide sequence is given as TGTGCCAGCAGCTTGACCCGTTGGGGCGGAAACACCATATATTTT. This is translated as CASSLTRWGGNTIYF.